Listed below are T cell receptor beta chains from one sample, sequenced in a study of response to subunit inactivated influenza vaccine. TCRdb fed the RT-PCR reads into MiXCR, producing one record per CDR3 protein. Of hundreds of thousands of distinct CDR3 sequences in the sample, about 8% were seen once. The input for sequencing was PBMCs from blood, taken less than 30 months after vaccination. These TCRs come from a man between 50 and 69 years old who received an inactivated influenza vaccine. The CDR3 runs from the conserved cysteine through the conserved F or W. A D gene is named only where the DNA matches it firmly. The listing skips clone size in some rows; elsewhere it reads once, few, many or a size class.

D gene	J gene	clone size	V gene	CDR3 DNA	CDR3 protein
.	TRBJ2-7	many	TRBV12-3/TRBV12-4	TGTGCCAGCAGTTTTACGGGAGTCGACGAGCAGTACTTC	CASSFTGVDEQYF
.	TRBJ1-4	many	TRBV5-4	TGTGCCAGCAGCCGACGGGGACATGGAATTGTCAATGAAAAACTGTTTTTT	CASSRRGHGIVNEKLFF
.	TRBJ1-6	few	TRBV5-1	TGCGCCAGCAGCATTGGGAACAATAATTCACCCCTCCACTTT	CASSIGNNNSPLHF
.	TRBJ2-3	many	TRBV10-3	TGTGCCATCAGTGAGAAAACCAGGGGCAGCACAGATACGCAGTATTTT	CAISEKTRGSTDTQYF
.	TRBJ2-1	few	TRBV11-3	TGTGCCAGCAGCTTAGTATATGGTCCTCTTAACAATGAGCAGTTCTTC	CASSLVYGPLNNEQFF
TRBD1	TRBJ1-5	.	TRBV10-3	TGTGCCATCAGTGAGGCAGGGGGCGGACAGCCCCAGCATTTT	CAISEAGGGQPQHF
.	TRBJ1-1	many	TRBV4-1	TGCGCCAGCAGCCAATTCAAGGATTACACTGAAGCTTTCTTT	CASSQFKDYTEAFF
.	TRBJ2-7	few	TRBV6-1	TGTGCCAGCAGTGAAGGACTAGGCCCACAGGATAACGAGCAGTACTTC	CASSEGLGPQDNEQYF
TRBD2	TRBJ2-7	few	TRBV4-2	TGTGCCAGCAGCCAAGATCTTGCGGGGGTCTACGAGCAGTACTTC	CASSQDLAGVYEQYF
.	TRBJ2-2	few	TRBV6-2/TRBV6-3	TGTGCCAGCACCGGGACGGAGTGGAGCACCGGGGAGCTGTTTTTT	CASTGTEWSTGELFF
.	TRBJ2-5	many	TRBV20-1	TGCAGTGCTAGTGGTTCAAAAGAGACCCAGTACTTC	CSASGSKETQYF
.	TRBJ2-5	few	TRBV11-2	TGTGCCAGCAGCTTAGGACCTCCTCGCGGGCCCCTCGAGAAGACCCAGTACTTC	CASSLGPPRGPLEKTQYF
TRBD2	TRBJ2-2	.	TRBV9	TGTGCCAGCAGCGTAGGAGCGGGACTGCATAACACCGGGGAGCTGTTTTTT	CASSVGAGLHNTGELFF
.	TRBJ2-7	.	TRBV7-8	TGTGCCAGCAGCTTAGGGGCCCGAAGGTCCTACGAGCAGTACTTC	CASSLGARRSYEQYF
.	TRBJ2-1	few	TRBV7-8	TGTGCCAGCAGCTTAGCCGGAGTGCCCGTCAGGGCGGAAAATGAGCAGTTCTTC	CASSLAGVPVRAENEQFF
.	TRBJ2-5	few	TRBV7-2	TGTGCCAGCAGCTTAGGACCAACACAAGAGACCCAGTACTTC	CASSLGPTQETQYF
TRBD1	TRBJ2-1	many	TRBV3-1	TGTGCCAGCAGTCCCCAGGGGGAGATGGGCAATGAGCAGTTCTTC	CASSPQGEMGNEQFF
TRBD1	TRBJ2-6	many	TRBV12-3/TRBV12-4	TGTGCCAGCAGTCCTATGACAGGGCGTAGCTCTGGGGCCAACGTCCTGACTTTC	CASSPMTGRSSGANVLTF
.	TRBJ1-3	many	TRBV7-2	TGTGCCAGCAGCCGAGAGGTTGGGGCTGGAAACACCATATATTTT	CASSREVGAGNTIYF
TRBD1	TRBJ2-1	.	TRBV7-3	TGTGCCAGCAGCTTAAAGGGACAGTACTCCTACAATGAGCAGTTCTTC	CASSLKGQYSYNEQFF
.	TRBJ2-1	.	TRBV5-1	TGCGCCAGCAGCTTGGCCGACTTTCGAGGGGGCAATGAGCAGTTCTTC	CASSLADFRGGNEQFF
TRBD1	TRBJ1-1	.	TRBV9	TGTGCCAGCAGCCAGGGAGGGGGCCGAGGCACTGAAGCTTTCTTT	CASSQGGGRGTEAFF